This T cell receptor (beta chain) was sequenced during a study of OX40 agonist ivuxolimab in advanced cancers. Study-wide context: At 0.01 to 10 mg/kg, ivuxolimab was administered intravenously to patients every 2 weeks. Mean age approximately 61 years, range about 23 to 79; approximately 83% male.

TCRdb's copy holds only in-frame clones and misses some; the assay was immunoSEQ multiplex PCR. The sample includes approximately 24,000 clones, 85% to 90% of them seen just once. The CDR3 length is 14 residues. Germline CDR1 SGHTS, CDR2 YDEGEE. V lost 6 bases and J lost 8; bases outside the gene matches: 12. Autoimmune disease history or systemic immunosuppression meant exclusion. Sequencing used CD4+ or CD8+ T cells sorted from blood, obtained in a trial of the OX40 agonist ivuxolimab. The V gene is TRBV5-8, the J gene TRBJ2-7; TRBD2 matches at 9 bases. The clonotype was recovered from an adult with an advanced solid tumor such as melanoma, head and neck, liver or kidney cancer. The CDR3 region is CASNFPSGVFKQYF. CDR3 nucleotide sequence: TGTGCCAGCAACTTTCCTAGCGGGGTGTTTAAGCAGTACTTC.